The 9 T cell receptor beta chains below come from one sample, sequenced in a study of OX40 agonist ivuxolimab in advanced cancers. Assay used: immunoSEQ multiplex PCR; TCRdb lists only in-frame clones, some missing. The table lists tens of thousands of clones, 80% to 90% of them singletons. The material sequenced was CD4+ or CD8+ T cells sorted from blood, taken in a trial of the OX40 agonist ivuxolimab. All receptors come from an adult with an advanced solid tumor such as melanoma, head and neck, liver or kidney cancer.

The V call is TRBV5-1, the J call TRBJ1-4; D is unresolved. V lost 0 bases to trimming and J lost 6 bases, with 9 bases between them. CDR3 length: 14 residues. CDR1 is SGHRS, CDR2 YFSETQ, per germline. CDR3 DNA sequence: TGCGCCAGCAGCTTGGGTTATTCCGATGAAAAACTGTTTTTT. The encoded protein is CASSLGYSDEKLFF.

The CDR3 nucleotides are TGTGCCAGCAGCCAACGGTCAGGAGGGCCCACCTACGAGCAGTACTTC. This sequence encodes CASSQRSGGPTYEQYF. The V and J genes are TRBV13 and TRBJ2-7, with a weak D call TRBD2 (6 bases). The CDR3 runs to 16 residues. Per germline, CDR1 PRHDT and CDR2 FYEKMQ (reference sequence). V lost 5 bases and J lost 2, with 19 bases in between.

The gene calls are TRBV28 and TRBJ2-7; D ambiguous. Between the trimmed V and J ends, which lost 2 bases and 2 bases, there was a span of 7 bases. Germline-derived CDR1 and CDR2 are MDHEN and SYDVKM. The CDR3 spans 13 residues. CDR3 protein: CASSLTRTYEQYF. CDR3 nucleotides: TGTGCCAGCAGTTTAACGCGGACCTACGAGCAGTACTTC.

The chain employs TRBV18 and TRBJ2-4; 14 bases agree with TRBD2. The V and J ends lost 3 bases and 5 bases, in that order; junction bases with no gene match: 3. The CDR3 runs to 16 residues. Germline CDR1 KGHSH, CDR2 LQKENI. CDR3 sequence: CASSPGLAGGENIQYF. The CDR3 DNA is TGTGCCAGCTCACCCGGACTAGCGGGAGGCGAAAACATTCAGTACTTC.

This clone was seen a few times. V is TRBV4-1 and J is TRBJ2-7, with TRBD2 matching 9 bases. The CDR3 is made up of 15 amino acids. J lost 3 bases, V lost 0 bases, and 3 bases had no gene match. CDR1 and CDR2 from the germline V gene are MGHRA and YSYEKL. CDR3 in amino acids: CASSQDRLAVYEQYF. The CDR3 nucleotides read TGCGCCAGCAGCCAAGATCGACTAGCGGTCTACGAGCAGTACTTC.

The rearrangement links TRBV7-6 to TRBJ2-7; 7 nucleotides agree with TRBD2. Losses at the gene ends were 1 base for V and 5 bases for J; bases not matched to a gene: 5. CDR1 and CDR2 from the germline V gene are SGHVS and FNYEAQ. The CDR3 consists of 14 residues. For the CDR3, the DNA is TGTGCCAGCAGCTTAGGCGGGAGTTTCGACGAGCAGTACTTC. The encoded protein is CASSLGGSFDEQYF. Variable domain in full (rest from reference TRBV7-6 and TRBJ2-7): GAGVSQSPRYKVTKRGQDVALRCDPISGHVSLYWYRQALGQGPEFLTYFNYEAQQDKSGLPNDRFSAERPEGSISTLTIQRTEQRDSAMYRCASSLGGSFDEQYFGPGTRLTVT.

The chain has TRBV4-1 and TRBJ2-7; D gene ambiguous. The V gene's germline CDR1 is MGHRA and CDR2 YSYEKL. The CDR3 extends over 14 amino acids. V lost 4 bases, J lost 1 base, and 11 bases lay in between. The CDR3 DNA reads TGCGCCAGCAGCCTCCATTCGGTTTCCTACGAGCAGTACTTC. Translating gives CASSLHSVSYEQYF.

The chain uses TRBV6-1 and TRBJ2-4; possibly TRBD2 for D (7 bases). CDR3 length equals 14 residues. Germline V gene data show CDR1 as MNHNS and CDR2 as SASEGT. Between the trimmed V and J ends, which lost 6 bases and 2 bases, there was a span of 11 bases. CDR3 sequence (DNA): TGTGCCAGCAGGGTCGGGGGGCCCAAAAACATTCAGTACTTC. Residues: CASRVGGPKNIQYF.

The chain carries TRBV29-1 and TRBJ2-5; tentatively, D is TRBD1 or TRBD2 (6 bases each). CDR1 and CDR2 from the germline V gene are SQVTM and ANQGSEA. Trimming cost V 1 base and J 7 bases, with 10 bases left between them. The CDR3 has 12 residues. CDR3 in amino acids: CSVEVGGGTQYF. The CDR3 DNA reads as TGCAGCGTTGAAGTTGGAGGGGGGACCCAGTACTTC.